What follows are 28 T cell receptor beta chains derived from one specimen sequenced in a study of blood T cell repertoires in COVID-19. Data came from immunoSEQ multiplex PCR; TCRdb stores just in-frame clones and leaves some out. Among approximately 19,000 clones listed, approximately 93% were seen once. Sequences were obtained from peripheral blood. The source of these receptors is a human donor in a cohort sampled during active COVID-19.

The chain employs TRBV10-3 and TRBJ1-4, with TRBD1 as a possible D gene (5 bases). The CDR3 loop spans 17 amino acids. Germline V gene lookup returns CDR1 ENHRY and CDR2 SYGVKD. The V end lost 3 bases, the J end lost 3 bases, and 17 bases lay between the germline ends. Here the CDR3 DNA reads TGTGCCATCAGTGACCAGATCCCCTCGGGGGCTAATGAAAAACTGTTTTTT. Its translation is CAISDQIPSGANEKLFF.

The CDR3 DNA reads as TGTGCCAGCAGCCCCCCAGATCATGGCGGGTACTACGAGCAGTACTTC. Residues: CASSPPDHGGYYEQYF. The rearrangement uses TRBV14 and TRBJ2-7; tentative D call: TRBD2 (5 bases). Trimming removed 4 bases at V and 3 bases at J, with 19 bases between. In germline, CDR1 is SGHDN, CDR2 FVKESK. This CDR3 is 16 amino acids long.

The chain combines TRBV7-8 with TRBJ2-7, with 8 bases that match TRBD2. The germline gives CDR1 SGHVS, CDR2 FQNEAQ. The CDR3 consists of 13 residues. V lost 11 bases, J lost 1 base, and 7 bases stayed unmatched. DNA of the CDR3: TGTGCCTGCGTCGGGAGGGCATCCTACGAGCAGTACTTC. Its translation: CACVGRASYEQYF.

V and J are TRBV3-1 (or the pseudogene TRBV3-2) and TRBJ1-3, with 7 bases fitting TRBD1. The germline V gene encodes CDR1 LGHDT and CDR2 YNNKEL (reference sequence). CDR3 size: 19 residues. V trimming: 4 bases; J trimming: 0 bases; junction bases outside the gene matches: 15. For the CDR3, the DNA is TGTGCCAGCAGCCTCGCGGGACAGCGCTACGGGTCCTCTGGAAACACCATATATTTT. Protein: CASSLAGQRYGSSGNTIYF.

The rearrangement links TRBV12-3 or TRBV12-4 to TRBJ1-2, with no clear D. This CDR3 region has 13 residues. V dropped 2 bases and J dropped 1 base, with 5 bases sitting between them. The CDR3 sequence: CASSLRSNYGYTF. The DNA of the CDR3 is TGTGCCAGCAGTTTAAGGAGTAACTATGGCTACACCTTC.

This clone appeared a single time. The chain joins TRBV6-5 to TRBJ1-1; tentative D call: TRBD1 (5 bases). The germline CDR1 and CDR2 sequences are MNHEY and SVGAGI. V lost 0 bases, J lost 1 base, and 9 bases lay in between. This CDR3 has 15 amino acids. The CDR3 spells CASSYSSGSNTEAFF. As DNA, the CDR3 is TGTGCCAGCAGTTACTCGTCAGGGTCGAACACTGAAGCTTTCTTT.

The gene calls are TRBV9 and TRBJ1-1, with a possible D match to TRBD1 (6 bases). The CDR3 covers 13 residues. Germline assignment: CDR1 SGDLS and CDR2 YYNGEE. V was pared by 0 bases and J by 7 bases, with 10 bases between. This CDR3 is CASSVVGGSEAFF. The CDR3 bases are TGTGCCAGCAGCGTAGTTGGGGGCAGTGAAGCTTTCTTT.

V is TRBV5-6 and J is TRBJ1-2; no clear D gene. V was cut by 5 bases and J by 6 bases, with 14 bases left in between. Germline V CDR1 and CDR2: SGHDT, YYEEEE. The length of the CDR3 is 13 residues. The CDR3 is CASSSYVRDGYTF. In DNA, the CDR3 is TGTGCCAGCAGTTCCTATGTCCGGGATGGCTACACCTTC. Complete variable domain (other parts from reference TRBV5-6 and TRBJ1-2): DAGVTQSPTHLIKTRGQQVTLRCSPKSGHDTVSWYQQALGQGPQFIFQYYEEEERQRGNFPDRFSGHQFPNYSSELNVNALLLGDSALYLCASSSYVRDGYTFGSGTRLTVV.

CDR3 DNA: TGTGCCAGTAGTATTAGCGGACTAGCGAACAATGAGCAGTTCTTC. As protein: CASSISGLANNEQFF. The V call is TRBV19, the J call TRBJ2-1, with TRBD2 identical over 9 bases. The CDR3 extends over 15 amino acids. The V gene's germline CDR1 is LNHDA and CDR2 SQIVND (reference sequence). J gave up 5 bases and V 3 bases, and 5 bases lay outside the gene matches.

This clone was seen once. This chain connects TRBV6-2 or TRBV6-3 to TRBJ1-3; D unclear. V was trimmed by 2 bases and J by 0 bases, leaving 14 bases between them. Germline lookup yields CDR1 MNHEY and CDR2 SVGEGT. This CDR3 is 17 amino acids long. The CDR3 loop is CASSYGVGGLSGNTIYF. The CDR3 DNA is TGTGCCAGCAGTTACGGGGTAGGAGGCCTCTCTGGAAACACCATATATTTT.

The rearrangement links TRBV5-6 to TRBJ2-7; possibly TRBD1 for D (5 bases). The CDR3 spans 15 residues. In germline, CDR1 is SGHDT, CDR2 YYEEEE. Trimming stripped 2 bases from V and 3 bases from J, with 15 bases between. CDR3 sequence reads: CASSFRVIKDYEQYF. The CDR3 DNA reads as TGTGCCAGCAGCTTCAGGGTAATTAAGGACTACGAGCAGTACTTC. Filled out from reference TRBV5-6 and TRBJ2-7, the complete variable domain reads DAGVTQSPTHLIKTRGQQVTLRCSPKSGHDTVSWYQQALGQGPQFIFQYYEEEERQRGNFPDRFSGHQFPNYSSELNVNALLLGDSALYLCASSFRVIKDYEQYFGPGTRLTVT.

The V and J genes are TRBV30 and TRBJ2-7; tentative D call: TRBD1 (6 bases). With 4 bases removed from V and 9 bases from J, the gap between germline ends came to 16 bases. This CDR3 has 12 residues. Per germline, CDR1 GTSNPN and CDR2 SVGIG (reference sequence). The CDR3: CAWIGTGKAQYF. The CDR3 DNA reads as TGTGCCTGGATAGGTACAGGGAAAGCGCAGTACTTC.

The CDR3, as DNA: TGTGCCAGCAGCTTAGGCGCCGGAAGGGGGAATGAGCAGTTCTTC. This codes for CASSLGAGRGNEQFF. The gene calls are TRBV11-2 and TRBJ2-1, with D tentatively TRBD1 (6 bases). The CDR3 covers 15 residues. The germline V gene has CDR1 SGHAT and CDR2 FQNNGV. The V and J ends lost 1 base and 7 bases respectively, with 14 bases between them.

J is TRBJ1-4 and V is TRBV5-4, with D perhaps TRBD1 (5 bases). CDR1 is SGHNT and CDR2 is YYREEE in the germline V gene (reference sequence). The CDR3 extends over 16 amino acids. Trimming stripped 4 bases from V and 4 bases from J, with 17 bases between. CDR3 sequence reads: CASSHLQVSDNEKLFF. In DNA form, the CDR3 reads TGTGCCAGCAGCCATCTACAGGTAAGCGATAATGAAAAACTGTTTTTT. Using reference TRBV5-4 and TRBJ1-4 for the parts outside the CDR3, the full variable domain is ETGVTQSPTHLIKTRGQQVTLRCSSQSGHNTVSWYQQALGQGPQFIFQYYREEENGRGNFPPRFSGLQFPNYSSELNVNALELDDSALYLCASSHLQVSDNEKLFFGSGTQLSVL.

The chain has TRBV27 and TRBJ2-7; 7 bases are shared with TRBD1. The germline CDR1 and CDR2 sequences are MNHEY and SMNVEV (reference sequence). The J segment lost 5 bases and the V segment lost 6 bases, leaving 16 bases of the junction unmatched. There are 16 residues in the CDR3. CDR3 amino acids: CASSTDPRGPLDEQYF. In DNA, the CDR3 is TGTGCCAGCAGCACGGACCCGAGGGGGCCCCTAGACGAGCAGTACTTC.

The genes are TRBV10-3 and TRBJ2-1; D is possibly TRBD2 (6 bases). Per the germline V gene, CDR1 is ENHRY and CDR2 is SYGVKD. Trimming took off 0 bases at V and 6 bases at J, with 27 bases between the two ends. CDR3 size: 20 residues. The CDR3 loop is CAISESPSYVTVLGGNEQFF. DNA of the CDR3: TGTGCCATCAGTGAGTCCCCCTCCTATGTGACGGTCCTGGGGGGCAATGAGCAGTTCTTC.

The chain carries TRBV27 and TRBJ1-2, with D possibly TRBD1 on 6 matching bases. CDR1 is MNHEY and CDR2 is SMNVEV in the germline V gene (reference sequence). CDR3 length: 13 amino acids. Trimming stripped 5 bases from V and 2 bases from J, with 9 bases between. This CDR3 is CASSQRGNYGYTF. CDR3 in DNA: TGTGCCAGCAGTCAAAGGGGGAACTATGGCTACACCTTC.

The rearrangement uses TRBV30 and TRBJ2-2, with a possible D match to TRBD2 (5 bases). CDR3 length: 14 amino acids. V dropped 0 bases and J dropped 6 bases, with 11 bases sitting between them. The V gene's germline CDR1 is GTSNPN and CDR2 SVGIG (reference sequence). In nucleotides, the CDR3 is TGTGCCTGGAGTGTAACCGGGAAATCCGGGGAGCTGTTTTTT. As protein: CAWSVTGKSGELFF. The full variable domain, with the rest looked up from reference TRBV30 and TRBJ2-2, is SQTIHQWPATLVQPVGSPLSLECTVEGTSNPNLYWYRQAAGRGLQLLFYSVGIGQISSEVPQNLSASRPQDRQFILSSKKLLLSDSGFYLCAWSVTGKSGELFFGEGSRLTVL.

The CDR3 is CATRGGGEVTEAFF. The CDR3 DNA reads TGTGCCACCAGGGGAGGGGGAGAAGTCACTGAAGCTTTCTTT. The chain employs TRBV7-9 and TRBJ1-1; possibly TRBD1 for D (6 bases). Germline CDR1 and CDR2: SEHNR and FQNEAQ (reference sequence). This CDR3 comprises 14 residues. Trimming shortened V by 10 bases and J by 4 bases, and 19 bases separated the two germline ends.

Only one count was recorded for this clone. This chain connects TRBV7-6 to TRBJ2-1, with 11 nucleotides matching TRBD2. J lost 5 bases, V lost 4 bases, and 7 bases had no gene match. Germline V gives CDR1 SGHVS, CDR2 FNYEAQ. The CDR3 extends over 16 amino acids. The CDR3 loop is CASSSLAGGRNNEQFF. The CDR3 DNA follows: TGTGCCAGCAGCTCCTTAGCGGGAGGGCGGAACAATGAGCAGTTCTTC.

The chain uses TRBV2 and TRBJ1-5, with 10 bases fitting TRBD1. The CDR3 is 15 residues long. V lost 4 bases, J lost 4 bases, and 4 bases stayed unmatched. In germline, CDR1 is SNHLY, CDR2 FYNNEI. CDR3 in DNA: TGTGCCAGCAGTGTAGGGACAGGGGAGAATCAGCCCCAGCATTTT. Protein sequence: CASSVGTGENQPQHF. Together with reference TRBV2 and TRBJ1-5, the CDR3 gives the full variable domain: EPEVTQTPSHQVTQMGQEVILRCVPISNHLYFYWYRQILGQKVEFLVSFYNNEISEKSEIFDDQFSVERPDGSNFTLKIRSTKLEDSAMYFCASSVGTGENQPQHFGDGTRLSIL.

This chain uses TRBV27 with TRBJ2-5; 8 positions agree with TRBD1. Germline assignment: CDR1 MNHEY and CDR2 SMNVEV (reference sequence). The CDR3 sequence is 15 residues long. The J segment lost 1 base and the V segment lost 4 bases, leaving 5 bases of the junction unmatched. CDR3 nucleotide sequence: TGTGCCAGCAGTTGGTCCAGGGGGCTCCAAGAGACCCAGTACTTC. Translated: CASSWSRGLQETQYF.

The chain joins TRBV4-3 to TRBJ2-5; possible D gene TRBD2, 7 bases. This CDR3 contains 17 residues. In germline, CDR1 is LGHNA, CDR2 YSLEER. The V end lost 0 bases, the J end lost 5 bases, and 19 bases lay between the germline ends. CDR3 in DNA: TGCGCCAGCAGCCAAGATGCCCGGGGGGCGGGGTGGGAGACCCAGTACTTC. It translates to CASSQDARGAGWETQYF.

DNA of the CDR3: TGTGCCAGCAGTCTGACAGGGGGCAATCAGCCCCAGCATTTT. Translated: CASSLTGGNQPQHF. The V gene is TRBV27, the J gene TRBJ1-5; 8 bases are shared with TRBD1. The CDR3 length is 14 residues. Germline loops: CDR1 MNHEY, CDR2 SMNVEV (reference sequence). The junction had 2 bases not matched to a gene; V was cut back by 5 bases and J by 2 bases.

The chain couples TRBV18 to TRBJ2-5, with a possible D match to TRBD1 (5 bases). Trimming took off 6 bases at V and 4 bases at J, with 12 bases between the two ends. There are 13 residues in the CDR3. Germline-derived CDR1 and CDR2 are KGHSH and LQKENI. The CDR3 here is CASSFHQGETQYF. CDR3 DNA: TGTGCCAGCTCCTTTCATCAGGGAGAGACCCAGTACTTC.

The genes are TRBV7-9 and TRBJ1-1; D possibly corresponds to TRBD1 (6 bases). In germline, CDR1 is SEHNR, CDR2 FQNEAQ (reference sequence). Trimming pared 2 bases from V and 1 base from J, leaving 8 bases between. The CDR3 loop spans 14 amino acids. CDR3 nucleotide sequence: TGTGCCAGCAGCTTACAGGGGCCGAACACTGAAGCTTTCTTT. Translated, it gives CASSLQGPNTEAFF. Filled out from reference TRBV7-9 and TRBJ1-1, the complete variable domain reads DTGVSQNPRHKITKRGQNVTFRCDPISEHNRLYWYRQTLGQGPEFLTYFQNEAQLEKSRLLSDRFSAERPKGSFSTLEIQRTEQGDSAMYLCASSLQGPNTEAFFGQGTRLTVV.

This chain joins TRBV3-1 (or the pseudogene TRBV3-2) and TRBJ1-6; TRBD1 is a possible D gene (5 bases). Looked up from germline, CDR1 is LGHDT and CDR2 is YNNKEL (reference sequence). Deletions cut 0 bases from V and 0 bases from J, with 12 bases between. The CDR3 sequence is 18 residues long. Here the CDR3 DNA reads TGTGCCAGCAGCCAAGATGGTGGGGGGAGCTCCTATAATTCACCCCTCCACTTT. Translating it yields CASSQDGGGSSYNSPLHF.

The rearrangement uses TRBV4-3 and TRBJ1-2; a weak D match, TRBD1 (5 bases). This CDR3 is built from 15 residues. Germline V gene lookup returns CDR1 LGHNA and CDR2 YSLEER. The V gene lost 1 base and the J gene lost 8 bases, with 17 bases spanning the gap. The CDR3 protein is CASSQAVERGTGYTF. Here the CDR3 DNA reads TGCGCCAGCAGCCAAGCGGTAGAAAGGGGAACGGGCTACACCTTC.